This TCR beta chain emerged from a study of Ad26.COV2.S vaccination and SARS-CoV-2 variants. Study background: Administration of Ad26.COV2.S was intramuscular, either once or twice 56 days apart.

Comment on this clone: Its matching antigen is unknown.

Study outcomes and limitations: Measures of TCR breadth and depth may have fallen short of total T cell responses.

The repertoire was sequenced with immunoSEQ multiplex PCR; TCRdb's copy has only in-frame clones and lacks some. The sample has about 680,000 clones; 80% to 90% are singletons. Treatment given: 15 to 20 received Ad26.COV2.S at low or high dose, single or two shots; about 5 received placebo; per-sample allocation not given. Sampling was done on day 63 after the first vaccine or placebo injection. V shed 7 bases and J shed 6 bases, with 10 bases lying between them. From germline, CDR1 is MNHEY and CDR2 SVGAGI. The CDR3 extends over 12 amino acids. This material consisted of peripheral blood, taken in a trial of Ad26.COV2.S vaccine versus placebo. The V gene is TRBV6-5, the J gene TRBJ2-1, with D perhaps matching TRBD2 (5 bases). This receptor was identified in a person aged 18-65 years who received the Ad26.COV2.S COVID-19 vaccine or a placebo. The CDR3 DNA reads as TGTGCCAGCATCGACTACACCAATGAGCAGTTCTTC. Translation gives CASIDYTNEQFF.